This T cell receptor (beta chain) was sequenced during a study of T cells in Graves' hyperthyroidism and ophthalmopathy. Regarding the study as a whole: The model predicted ophthalmopathy a median around six months before onset. Blood samples included most of the expanded thyroid clonotypes exceeding 0.001.

Looked up from germline, CDR1 is SGHRS and CDR2 is YFSETQ. The CDR3 runs to 17 residues. Losses at the gene ends were 3 bases for V and 2 bases for J; bases not matched to a gene: 13. This clonotype occurred a few times. What it binds is unknown. TCR beta CDR3 region amplification was performed from RNA transcripts. The TCR CDR3 first-round RT-PCR relied on the HTBI primer set. TCRdb re-derived calls from the multiplex PCR reads in MiXCR, one entry per CDR3 protein. The sample yields 450,000 to 600,000 distinct CDR3 sequences, 15% to 20% seen once. For the diagnoses, clinical symptoms, serum thyroxine and TRAb, thyroid ultrasound and orbital computed tomography were used. The authors obtained PBMCs from roughly 10 ml of fresh peripheral blood.

This clonotype was sampled from a man in his forties with Graves' ophthalmopathy. Sequencing was carried out using blood. V gene TRBV5-1 combines with J gene TRBJ1-1, with TRBD1 matching over 7 bases. The CDR3 sequence is CASSSLTGKVGNTEAFF. The CDR3 bases are TGCGCCAGCAGCTCGCTGACAGGGAAGGTGGGAAACACTGAAGCTTTCTTT.